This TCR beta chain was observed in a study of metastatic and nonmetastatic thyroid tumors. On the study more broadly: Across blood and tumor or nodule tissue, repertoires from malignant and benign thyroid patients were compared with one another.

No treatment of any kind had been given to any patient before thyroid surgery. This CDR3 has 13 residues. In germline, CDR1 is MNHNS, CDR2 SASEGT. The V end was cut by 7 bases, the J end by 0 bases, with 9 bases between. At least ten counts were recorded for this clone. TCRdb re-called the PCR reads via MiXCR. Altogether 65,000 to 70,000 clones are present, around 14% being singletons, with the ten largest covering under 8%. This clonotype was sampled from a male donor with papillary thyroid cancer or a benign thyroid nodule (not recorded which). Some clones in this sample may be carry-over from other donors' samples. Source material: blood. V gene TRBV6-1 combines with J gene TRBJ1-1; D unclear. In DNA form, the CDR3 reads TGTGCCAGCAAACGAGGGATGAACACTGAAGCTTTCTTT. The encoded protein is CASKRGMNTEAFF.